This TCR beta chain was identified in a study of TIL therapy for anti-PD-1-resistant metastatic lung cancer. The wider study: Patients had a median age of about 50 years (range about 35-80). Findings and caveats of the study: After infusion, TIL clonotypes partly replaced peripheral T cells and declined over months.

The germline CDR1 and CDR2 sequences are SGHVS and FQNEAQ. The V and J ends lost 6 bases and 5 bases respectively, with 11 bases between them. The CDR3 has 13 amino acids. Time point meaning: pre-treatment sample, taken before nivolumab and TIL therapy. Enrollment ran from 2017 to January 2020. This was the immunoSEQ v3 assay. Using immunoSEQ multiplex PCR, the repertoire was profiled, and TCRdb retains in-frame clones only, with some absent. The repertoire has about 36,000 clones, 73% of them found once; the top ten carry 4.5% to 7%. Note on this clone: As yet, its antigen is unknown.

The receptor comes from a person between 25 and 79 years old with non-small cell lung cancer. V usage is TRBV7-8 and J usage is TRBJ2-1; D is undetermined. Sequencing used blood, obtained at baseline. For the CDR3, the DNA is TGTGCCAGCAGGCAACCGCTAAACAATGAGCAGTTCTTC. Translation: CASRQPLNNEQFF.